This is a list of T cell receptor beta chains from one sample in a study of shared clonotypes between healthy human individuals. This table comes from immunoSEQ multiplex PCR, and its TCRdb copy is limited to in-frame clones, with some not included. Among over a million clones listed, about 80% were seen once. Specimen: memory CD4+ T cells from PBMCs. The receptors here all came from a young man in good health. Some clones in this sample may be carry-over from other donors' samples. The conserved cysteine and the conserved F or W are not part of the CDR3 here.

>TRBV19|TRBJ2-2
ASSILSGRVGAGELF
>TRBV28|TRBJ2-5
ASSAGQETQY
>TRBV4-1|TRBJ2-3
ASSLRESTSTDTQY
>TRBV28|TRBJ2-7
ASSLRSVFSVFHEQY
>TRBV18|TRBJ1-2
ASSYGTGGAYT
>TRBV5-6|TRBJ1-1
ASSWGRTEAF
>TRBV4-1|TRBJ2-7
ASSRTGTSGRSYEQY
>TRBV19|TRBJ2-5
ASSITGGQETQY
>TRBV2|TRBJ2-3
ASSVRDRGADTQY
>TRBV5-1|TRBJ2-5
ASSFGGTRQETQY
>TRBV5-1|TRBJ1-4
ASSLTPGHEKLF
>TRBV2|TRBJ2-5
ASSVAGTQY
>TRBV21-1|TRBJ1-5
ASSNRTGFSNQPQH
>TRBV29-1|TRBJ1-5
SAPAGGYRNQPQH
>TRBV2|TRBJ2-5
ASSGLARSETQY
>TRBV9|TRBJ2-3
ASWAPIWTGKMADTQY
>TRBV18|TRBJ2-1
ASSPGSGRASYNEQF
>TRBV7-2|TRBJ1-4
ASSFRSGREKLF
>TRBV5-1|TRBJ2-1
ASSLGTGSSYNEQF
>TRBV2|TRBJ1-4
ASGGRGNEKLF
>TRBV30|TRBJ1-2
AWSGPGTVNYGYT
>TRBV5-6|TRBJ2-1
ASSLLLAGVLDEQF
>TRBV4-1|TRBJ2-2
ASSHPLRDRELF
>TRBV11-2|TRBJ1-2
ASSSIQRQLDYGYT
>TRBV19|TRBJ1-3
ASSVDRERNTIY
>TRBV23-1|TRBJ2-5
ASKEIPPETQY
>TRBV30|TRBJ2-7
AWNYGGYEQY
>TRBV7-8|TRBJ2-5
ASSLDRETQY
>TRBV7-2|TRBJ2-7
ASSLAGDLPYEQY
>TRBV28|TRBJ1-5
ASSLFPNQPQH
>TRBV5-1|TRBJ2-7
ASSYDTDSPSYEQY
>TRBV11-2|TRBJ1-2
ASSLGQGVPYGYT
>TRBV28|TRBJ2-7
ASSPSGVSSYEQY
>TRBV6-5|TRBJ1-2
ASSYSIVGGGYT
>TRBV28|TRBJ1-3
ASSLRSGNTIY
>TRBV7-2|TRBJ2-3
ASSSSTGIGQY
>TRBV18|TRBJ2-7
ASSRDSGTYEQY
>TRBV27|TRBJ1-6
ASSGVRGSPLH
>TRBV4-1|TRBJ2-7
ASSQRTGDEQY
>TRBV5-6|NA
ASSLTTETQY
>TRBV5-1|TRBJ2-1
ASRPPGLADYNEQF
>TRBV5-8|TRBJ2-1
ASKKRGRPIWEQF
>TRBV29-1|TRBJ1-5
SVRTGSNQPQH
>TRBV28|TRBJ1-1
ASSFPHYRPISGNTEAF
>TRBV9|TRBJ2-2
ASSVQEGVGELF
>TRBV29-1|TRBJ1-2
SVGTGQGVGGYT
>TRBV5-1|TRBJ1-1
ASSSNRGTVEAF
>TRBV30|TRBJ1-6
AWTVKGSNSPLH